A single sample is the source of the 22 T cell receptor beta chains below, sequenced in a study of CD4+ T cells in melanoma. Assay: immunoSEQ multiplex PCR; the TCRdb copy retains only in-frame clones and omits some. The table shows around 110,000 clones, with 80% to 95% occurring only once. Sequenced sample: peripheral blood. The receptors derive from a human donor with melanoma.

J is TRBJ2-7 and V is TRBV18; 8 positions agree with TRBD1. The CDR3 extends over 15 amino acids. V trimming: 0 bases; J trimming: 4 bases; junction bases outside the gene matches: 5. Germline V lookup: CDR1 KGHSH, CDR2 LQKENI. The CDR3 region has the DNA TGTGCCAGCTCACCACCCGCAGGGGGCGAGTACGAGCAGTACTTC. Protein: CASSPPAGGEYEQYF.

In its sample, this clone was seen once. The genes are TRBV28 and TRBJ1-1; a possible D gene is TRBD1 (5 bases). Between the trimmed V and J ends, which lost 7 bases and 1 base, there was a span of 13 bases. Germline CDR1 MDHEN, CDR2 SYDVKM. The CDR3 covers 14 residues. The CDR3 DNA reads as TGTGCCAGCACCTCGAGGGGAGGGAACACTGAAGCTTTCTTT. It specifies CASTSRGGNTEAFF.

The count of this clone is one. The gene calls are TRBV28 and TRBJ1-5; no clear D. The CDR3 is 15 amino acids. Trimming left V 2 bases short and J 3 bases short, with 11 bases between. CDR1 is MDHEN and CDR2 is SYDVKM in the germline V gene. This CDR3 reads CASSLAAGDNQPQHF. The CDR3 DNA is TGTGCCAGCAGTTTAGCAGCGGGCGACAATCAGCCCCAGCATTTT.

Only one count was recorded for this clone. V is TRBV7-9 and J is TRBJ2-5; TRBD2 might be the D (5 bases). The germline CDR1 and CDR2 sequences are SEHNR and FQNEAQ (reference sequence). The CDR3 length is 14 residues. Trimming shortened V by 5 bases and J by 5 bases, and 15 bases separated the two germline ends. CDR3 nucleotides: TGTGCCAGCAGCGTAAGGTCCCGAGGGGAGACCCAGTACTTC. Its translation is CASSVRSRGETQYF.

In its sample, this clone was seen once. V is TRBV6-5 and J is TRBJ2-1, with a weak D call TRBD1 (5 bases). Trimming removed 10 bases at V and 4 bases at J, with 14 bases between. This CDR3 comprises 13 residues. From germline, CDR1 is MNHEY and CDR2 SVGAGI. CDR3 amino acids: CATGPKGYNEQFF. CDR3 bases: TGTGCCACAGGACCGAAGGGGTACAATGAGCAGTTCTTC.

The chain carries TRBV9 and TRBJ1-1, with a tentative D call TRBD1 (6 bases). The V end was cut by 1 base, the J end by 0 bases, with 16 bases between. Germline assignment: CDR1 SGDLS and CDR2 YYNGEE. The CDR3 is 17 residues long. CDR3 nucleotides: TGTGCCAGCAGCGTAACTGGGGGCGCCCTCGTGAACACTGAAGCTTTCTTT. Translated, it gives CASSVTGGALVNTEAFF.

The J gene is TRBJ1-2, the V gene TRBV19; D remains unclear. From germline, CDR1 is LNHDA and CDR2 SQIVND (reference sequence). This CDR3 has 14 residues. The V end was cut by 3 bases, the J end by 5 bases, with 13 bases between. The CDR3 region is CASSISGSWYGYTF. CDR3 DNA sequence: TGTGCCAGTAGTATTAGCGGGAGCTGGTATGGCTACACCTTC.

The gene calls are TRBV4-1 and TRBJ2-2; D might be TRBD1 or TRBD2, each matching 5 bases. CDR1 MGHRA and CDR2 YSYEKL come from the germline V gene. V lost 3 bases to trimming and J lost 3 bases, with 14 bases between them. The CDR3 is 16 residues long. The DNA of the CDR3 is TGCGCCAGCAGCCAGGCCGGGGCGAGACACACCGGGGAGCTGTTTTTT. It is translated as CASSQAGARHTGELFF.

The rearrangement uses TRBV12-5 and TRBJ2-1, with 13 bases aligning to TRBD2. The V segment lost 5 bases and the J segment 9 bases; nucleotides outside the gene matches: 7. There are 15 residues in the CDR3. From germline, CDR1 is LGHNT and CDR2 FRNRAP. Here the CDR3 DNA reads TGTGCTAGTGGTATCGGACTAGCGGGAGACGGTGAGCAGTTCTTC. Protein: CASGIGLAGDGEQFF.

This clone was counted a few times. The J gene is TRBJ1-5, the V gene TRBV30; perhaps TRBD1 as D (5 bases). The V end was cut by 3 bases, the J end by 6 bases, with 12 bases between. Germline V CDR1 and CDR2: GTSNPN, SVGIG (reference sequence). The CDR3 loop spans 13 amino acids. The CDR3 DNA reads as TGTGCCTGGAGGGGGCAATCGGGTCAGCCCCAGCATTTT. It codes for CAWRGQSGQPQHF.

The rearrangement joins TRBV19 to TRBJ2-1; 9 positions agree with TRBD2. With V trimmed by 7 bases and J by 1 base, 8 bases remained unmatched. Germline CDR1 reads LNHDA; CDR2 reads SQIVND (reference sequence). The CDR3 contains 16 residues. CDR3 in amino acids: CASTLWGLASYNEQFF. The CDR3 coding sequence is TGTGCCAGTACCCTCTGGGGACTAGCTTCCTACAATGAGCAGTTCTTC.

The chain links TRBV28 to TRBJ2-7; D possibly corresponds to TRBD2 (6 bases). Germline lookup yields CDR1 MDHEN and CDR2 SYDVKM. Trimming stripped 5 bases from V and 3 bases from J, with 20 bases between. The CDR3 spans 16 residues. The CDR3 sequence: CASSPGGALQFYEQYF. The CDR3 coding sequence is TGTGCCAGCAGTCCCGGCGGGGCTCTTCAATTCTACGAGCAGTACTTC.

V usage is TRBV4-2 and J usage is TRBJ1-2; D ambiguous. Germline assignment: CDR1 LGHNA and CDR2 YNFKEQ. Trimming removed 5 bases from V and 8 bases from J, with 15 bases in between. This CDR3 has 13 amino acids. The CDR3 DNA is TGTGCCAGCAGCTCCCGCGGGGAAGGGGGCTACACCTTC. It encodes CASSSRGEGGYTF.

CDR3 DNA: TGTGCCAGCAGCCAAGTACAGGGTGGGGATAACTATGGCTACACCTTC. Residues: CASSQVQGGDNYGYTF. The chain carries TRBV4-2 and TRBJ1-2; maybe TRBD1 (6 bases). Trimming took 1 base from V and 1 from J, leaving 13 bases between them. This CDR3 has 16 amino acids. Germline V gene lookup returns CDR1 LGHNA and CDR2 YNFKEQ.

This clone was seen only a few times. The chain employs TRBV7-3 and TRBJ1-1, with D possibly TRBD1 on 5 matching bases. The CDR3 spans 13 residues. CDR1 and CDR2 (germline): SGHTA, FQGTGA. The V and J ends lost 5 bases and 8 bases respectively, with 15 bases between them. CDR3 in amino acids: CASSREGNSEAFF. The CDR3 DNA sequence: TGTGCCAGCAGCCGTGAGGGGAACTCGGAAGCTTTCTTT.

This clone was counted a single time. This rearrangement joins TRBV19 to TRBJ1-4, with TRBD1 identical over 8 bases. The germline V gene encodes CDR1 LNHDA and CDR2 SQIVND (reference sequence). With V trimmed by 5 bases and J by 8 bases, 10 bases remained unmatched. CDR3 length equals 15 residues. CDR3 sequence: CASSPPGTGGEKLFF. The DNA for the CDR3 is TGTGCCAGTAGTCCCCCCGGGACAGGAGGCGAAAAACTGTTTTTT.

The chain recombines TRBV7-8 with TRBJ1-6, with 8 bases matching TRBD1. This CDR3 region has 15 residues. CDR1 and CDR2 from the germline V gene are SGHVS and FQNEAQ. V lost 5 bases and J lost 8; bases outside the gene matches: 8. The CDR3 nucleotides read TGTGCCAGCAGCCCATCCGGGACAGGAGATTCACCCCTCCACTTT. Translated: CASSPSGTGDSPLHF.

The rearrangement uses TRBV19 and TRBJ2-3; weak D call: TRBD1 (6 bases). V was cut by 4 bases and J by 4 bases, with 12 bases left in between. This CDR3 contains 14 residues. Looked up from germline, CDR1 is LNHDA and CDR2 is SQIVND (reference sequence). CDR3 in amino acids: CASSKTGRSDTQYF. The CDR3 DNA reads TGTGCCAGTAGTAAAACAGGGCGCTCAGATACGCAGTATTTT. Together with reference TRBV19 and TRBJ2-3, the CDR3 gives the full variable domain: DGGITQSPKYLFRKEGQNVTLSCEQNLNHDAMYWYRQDPGQGLRLIYYSQIVNDFQKGDIAEGYSVSREKKESFPLTVTSAQKNPTAFYLCASSKTGRSDTQYFGPGTRLTVL.

The chain links TRBV4-1 to TRBJ2-2; perhaps TRBD2 as D (5 bases). V was cut by 3 bases and J by 2 bases, with 10 bases left in between. Germline CDR1 MGHRA, CDR2 YSYEKL. The CDR3 has 15 amino acids. The CDR3 DNA reads TGCGCCAGCAGCCAGGAGGACGGAAACACCGGGGAGCTGTTTTTT. It yields the protein CASSQEDGNTGELFF.

This chain uses TRBV2 with TRBJ2-7, with D possibly being TRBD1 (6 bases). Between the trimmed V and J ends, which lost 7 bases and 4 bases, there was a span of 14 bases. Germline V gene lookup returns CDR1 SNHLY and CDR2 FYNNEI. The CDR3 runs to 13 residues. This CDR3 reads CASTSGQGYEQYF. Here the CDR3 DNA reads TGTGCCAGCACGTCGGGTCAGGGGTACGAGCAGTACTTC.

The rearrangement joins TRBV9 to TRBJ2-1, with 15 bases aligning to TRBD2. With V trimmed by 4 bases and J by 7 bases, 12 bases remained unmatched. Germline CDR1 is SGDLS and CDR2 is YYNGEE. The CDR3 runs to 18 residues. The CDR3 nucleotides are TGTGCCAGCAGCTACGGGACTAGCGGGAGGAGAAGGGGGAATGAGCAGTTCTTC. Its translation: CASSYGTSGRRRGNEQFF.

This clone was seen only a few times. The V and J genes are TRBV7-2 and TRBJ2-3; 10 bases align to TRBD2. The V and J ends lost 5 bases and 10 bases, in that order; junction bases with no gene match: 3. The length of the CDR3 is 12 residues. CDR1 is SGHTA, CDR2 FQGNSA, per germline. In DNA, the CDR3 is TGTGCCAGCAGCCTGAGCGGGAGGGCGCAGTATTTT. Amino acid sequence: CASSLSGRAQYF.